One sample yielded the 6 T cell receptor beta chains listed below, sequenced in a study of T cell responses to AZD1222 COVID-19 vaccine. Assay used: immunoSEQ multiplex PCR; TCRdb lists only in-frame clones, some missing. This sample yields roughly 150,000 clones, of which roughly 92% are seen a single time; around 1.6% belongs to the top ten. The sample here was peripheral blood, taken on day 0 of AZD1222 vaccination. These TCRs come from an adult in good health.

The chain joins TRBV15 to TRBJ1-2; unclear D gene. There are 14 residues in the CDR3. The ends were cut back, 0 bases at V and 0 bases at J, with 5 bases in the middle. Looked up from germline, CDR1 is LNHNV and CDR2 is YYDKDF (reference sequence). The CDR3: CATSRDRTNYGYTF. The CDR3 DNA reads as TGTGCCACCAGCAGAGATCGGACTAACTATGGCTACACCTTC.

CDR3 nucleotides: TGTGCCAGCAGTTCGACAGGGGGATCCTACAATGAGCAGTTCTTC. Translation: CASSSTGGSYNEQFF. V usage is TRBV6-5 and J usage is TRBJ2-1; TRBD1 agrees at 9 bases. Germline assignment: CDR1 MNHEY and CDR2 SVGAGI. The V gene end was trimmed by 4 bases and the J gene end by 1 base; junction bases not matched to a gene: 2. The CDR3 runs 15 residues.

The rearrangement uses TRBV29-1 and TRBJ2-5; 9 bases map to TRBD2. This CDR3 is 16 amino acids long. Trimming removed 3 bases from V and 4 bases from J; junction bases left unmatched: 12. Per germline, CDR1 SQVTM and CDR2 ANQGSEA. The CDR3 region is CSVDGLAGTLPETQYF. CDR3 sequence (DNA): TGCAGCGTTGACGGGCTAGCGGGGACTCTCCCAGAGACCCAGTACTTC.

This rearrangement joins TRBV19 to TRBJ2-7, with 11 bases aligning to TRBD2. From germline, CDR1 is LNHDA and CDR2 SQIVND (reference sequence). The CDR3 is made up of 15 amino acids. J gave up 3 bases and V 3 bases, and 4 bases lay outside the gene matches. The CDR3 nucleotides read TGTGCCAGTAGTATGGGTGGGACTAGCGGCTACGAGCAGTACTTC. Translated: CASSMGGTSGYEQYF. Full variable domain (remainder filled in from reference TRBV19 and TRBJ2-7): DGGITQSPKYLFRKEGQNVTLSCEQNLNHDAMYWYRQDPGQGLRLIYYSQIVNDFQKGDIAEGYSVSREKKESFPLTVTSAQKNPTAFYLCASSMGGTSGYEQYFGPGTRLTVT.

V usage is TRBV19 and J usage is TRBJ1-1; 9 positions agree with TRBD1. CDR3 size: 13 residues. V shed 10 bases, J shed 5 bases, and the junction held 8 bases outside the gene matches. Germline V gene lookup returns CDR1 LNHDA and CDR2 SQIVND (reference sequence). The CDR3 loop reads CATARTGVTEAFF. In nucleotides, the CDR3 is TGTGCCACAGCGCGGACAGGGGTGACTGAAGCTTTCTTT.

This clone was recorded once. The chain recombines TRBV5-1 with TRBJ2-5; D is uncertain. Germline loops: CDR1 SGHRS, CDR2 YFSETQ. The V end lost 4 bases, the J end lost 6 bases, and 19 bases lay between the germline ends. There are 15 residues in the CDR3. The DNA of the CDR3 is TGCGCCAGCAGCCCTTGGGTAGGGATGGGAAAGACCCAGTACTTC. Translating it yields CASSPWVGMGKTQYF.